Listed below are T cell receptor beta chains from one sample, sequenced in a study of T cells in narcolepsy. The method was immunoSEQ multiplex PCR; TCRdb's version includes in-frame clones alone and lacks a portion of them. The table has some 30,000 clones, 80% to 90% seen once; the top ten hold approximately 0.9%. The sample was memory (CD45RA-) CD4+ T cells from blood. The source is a human donor in good health. Both conserved end residues are part of each CDR3. A D gene is named only where the DNA matches it firmly. Part of the rows lack a size; the others show once, few, many or a class for expanded clones.

J gene,clone size,D gene,V gene,CDR3 DNA,CDR3 protein
TRBJ2-6,.,.,TRBV27,TGTGCCAGCAGTGCGACCAAGGGGATAAGGAGGGCCAACGTCCTGACTTTC,CASSATKGIRRANVLTF
TRBJ1-1,once,.,TRBV5-8,TGTGCCAGCAGCGTCGAGGGACTAGGGGCTTTCTTT,CASSVEGLGAFF
TRBJ1-2,once,.,TRBV6-5,TGTGCCAGCAGTGACCCTCCTCCTAACTATGGCTACACCTTC,CASSDPPPNYGYTF
TRBJ2-3,.,.,TRBV19,TGTGCCAGTAGGCCCCGGGACTTCACAGATACGCAGTATTTT,CASRPRDFTDTQYF
TRBJ1-6,.,.,TRBV25-1,TGTGCCAGCAGCCCCCGGGACGAGGGAGTCTCCCTCCACTTT,CASSPRDEGVSLHF
TRBJ2-1,.,TRBD2,TRBV18,TGTGCCAGCTCACCTCGGCTAGCGGAGTACAATGAGCAGTTCTTC,CASSPRLAEYNEQFF
TRBJ1-2,.,TRBD1,TRBV7-2,TGTGCCAGCAGCGCAGACAGGGGGCAGGACTATGGCTACACCTTC,CASSADRGQDYGYTF
TRBJ1-3,.,.,TRBV15,TGTGCCACCAGCAGAGATCATCTGGGTGCCGGAAACACCATATATTTT,CATSRDHLGAGNTIYF
TRBJ1-5,.,.,TRBV6-1,TGTGCCAGCAACCAGGAAAGGGGTCAGCCCCAGCATTTT,CASNQERGQPQHF
TRBJ2-3,.,.,TRBV4-1,TGCGCCAGCAGCCAAGATGGGACGGGCCGGTTAGATACGCAGTATTTT,CASSQDGTGRLDTQYF
TRBJ2-2,.,.,TRBV5-1,TGCGCCAGCAGCGTTCATCCGGGACTTTCCTCCGGGGAGCTGTTTTTT,CASSVHPGLSSGELFF
TRBJ1-5,.,.,TRBV19,TGTGCCAGTACCTTAGGTAGGCAGTACAATCAGCCCCAGCATTTT,CASTLGRQYNQPQHF
TRBJ1-2,.,TRBD1,TRBV5-1,TGCGCCAGCAGCTTGGACCAACTGGGACAGGGGATGGATGGCTACACCTTC,CASSLDQLGQGMDGYTF
TRBJ2-4,.,.,TRBV27,TGTGCCAGCAGTTCTTACTCAGGGCTAGCCAAAAACATTCAGTACTTC,CASSSYSGLAKNIQYF
TRBJ1-1,once,.,TRBV19,TGTGCCAGTAGTATGACAGTGAACACTGAAGCTTTCTTT,CASSMTVNTEAFF
TRBJ2-3,.,.,TRBV5-6,TGTGCCAGCAGCTTGGGGCCTACTAGCACAGATACGCAGTATTTT,CASSLGPTSTDTQYF
TRBJ2-7,.,TRBD1,TRBV5-1,TGCGCCAGCAGCATGGGACAGGCGAATTACTACGAGCAGTACTTC,CASSMGQANYYEQYF
TRBJ2-1,.,.,TRBV15,TGTGCCACCAGCAGAGTTGGGGGTCTAACCTACAATGAGCAGTTCTTC,CATSRVGGLTYNEQFF
TRBJ1-1,.,.,TRBV29-1,TGCAGCGCCCGAGACCGGGGGTCGGCTGAAGCTTTCTTT,CSARDRGSAEAFF
TRBJ2-7,.,.,TRBV28,TGTGCCAGCACCGCCGGCGGGACCTACGAGCAGTACTTC,CASTAGGTYEQYF
TRBJ1-6,.,TRBD1,TRBV5-1,TGCGCCAGCAGCTTGGATGGACAGGGGGGGAATTCACCCCTCCACTTT,CASSLDGQGGNSPLHF
TRBJ2-3,.,.,TRBV4-2,TGTGCCAGCAGCCAAGGCCCCCCGGTTGGGACAGATACGCAGTATTTT,CASSQGPPVGTDTQYF
TRBJ1-1,.,.,TRBV7-9,TGTGCCAGCAGCTTATCCACTGAAGCTTTCTTT,CASSLSTEAFF
TRBJ2-6,.,TRBD1,TRBV7-2,TGTGCCAGCAGTCCTACCGGGACAGGGTCTCCTGGGGCCAACGTCCTGACTTTC,CASSPTGTGSPGANVLTF
TRBJ1-5,.,.,TRBV7-6,TGTGCCAGCAGCTTAGGAACACAGGGTCAGCCCCAGCATTTT,CASSLGTQGQPQHF
TRBJ1-2,.,.,TRBV6-5,TGTGCCAGCAGCCAAAAAGGGGAGGGCTACACCTTC,CASSQKGEGYTF
TRBJ1-3,.,.,TRBV4-2,TGTGCCAGCAGCCAAGACGAATCTTACTCTGGAAACACCATATATTTT,CASSQDESYSGNTIYF
TRBJ1-5,once,TRBD1,TRBV19,TGTGCCAGTAGTTGGACAGGGGATGATCAGCCCCAGCATTTT,CASSWTGDDQPQHF
TRBJ2-3,.,TRBD1,TRBV18,TGTGCCAGCTCACGCGACAGGGGGGCGGCGGATACGCAGTATTTT,CASSRDRGAADTQYF
TRBJ2-2,.,.,TRBV5-4,TGTGCCAGCAGCTTGATTAGGGGAACGAACACCGGGGAGCTGTTTTTT,CASSLIRGTNTGELFF
TRBJ2-5,.,.,TRBV15,TGTGCCACCAGCAGAGGGGGAGCGGGCCCCCAAGAGACCCAGTACTTC,CATSRGGAGPQETQYF
TRBJ2-5,.,.,TRBV5-1,TGCGCCAGCAGCTTGGGACTGGCCCGACAAGAGACCCAGTACTTC,CASSLGLARQETQYF
TRBJ1-6,.,.,TRBV30,TGTGCCTGGACGGGACATGTTAATTCACCCCTCCACTTT,CAWTGHVNSPLHF
TRBJ2-7,.,.,TRBV4-1,TGCGCCAGCAGCCCCGGGACGGCAAGCTCCTACGAGCAGTACTTC,CASSPGTASSYEQYF
TRBJ1-6,.,.,TRBV2,TGTGCCAGCAGTGGGGAACTGGAGGCCCTCCACTTT,CASSGELEALHF
TRBJ1-5,.,.,TRBV6-1,TGTGCCAGCAGTGAAAAGGCAGCCACTAGCAATCAGCCCCAGCATTTT,CASSEKAATSNQPQHF
TRBJ2-3,.,.,TRBV28,TGTGCCAGCAGTCCCTCCCCGTTTTTACAGCGGACCACAGATACGCAGTATTTT,CASSPSPFLQRTTDTQYF
TRBJ1-2,.,.,TRBV28,TGTGCCAGCCACTTACCCCTCGGGGGAAACTATGGCTACACCTTC,CASHLPLGGNYGYTF
TRBJ2-5,.,TRBD2,TRBV4-2,TGTGCCAGCAGCCCGGGGACTAGCGGGATCCAAGAGACCCAGTACTTC,CASSPGTSGIQETQYF
TRBJ1-5,.,.,TRBV14,TGTGCCAGCAGCGGGGGCCTGAATCAGCCCCAGCATTTT,CASSGGLNQPQHF
TRBJ2-1,few,TRBD1,TRBV4-1,TGCGCCAGCAGCCAAGCCGGGACAGGGGTGAACAATGAGCAGTTCTTC,CASSQAGTGVNNEQFF
TRBJ2-1,.,TRBD2,TRBV4-3,TGCGCCAGCAGCCAAGATGGCGGGAGGGTCTACAATGAGCAGTTCTTC,CASSQDGGRVYNEQFF
TRBJ1-1,.,.,TRBV11-3,TGTGCCAGCAGCTTCGGGGTAACGAACACTGAAGCTTTCTTT,CASSFGVTNTEAFF
TRBJ2-7,once,TRBD2,TRBV19,TGTGCCAGTAGTAAAGTAGCGGGACAAACCTACGAGCAGTACTTC,CASSKVAGQTYEQYF
TRBJ2-1,.,TRBD1,TRBV30,TGTGCCTGGAGTCAGGGGGCTCTTTACAATGAGCAGTTCTTC,CAWSQGALYNEQFF